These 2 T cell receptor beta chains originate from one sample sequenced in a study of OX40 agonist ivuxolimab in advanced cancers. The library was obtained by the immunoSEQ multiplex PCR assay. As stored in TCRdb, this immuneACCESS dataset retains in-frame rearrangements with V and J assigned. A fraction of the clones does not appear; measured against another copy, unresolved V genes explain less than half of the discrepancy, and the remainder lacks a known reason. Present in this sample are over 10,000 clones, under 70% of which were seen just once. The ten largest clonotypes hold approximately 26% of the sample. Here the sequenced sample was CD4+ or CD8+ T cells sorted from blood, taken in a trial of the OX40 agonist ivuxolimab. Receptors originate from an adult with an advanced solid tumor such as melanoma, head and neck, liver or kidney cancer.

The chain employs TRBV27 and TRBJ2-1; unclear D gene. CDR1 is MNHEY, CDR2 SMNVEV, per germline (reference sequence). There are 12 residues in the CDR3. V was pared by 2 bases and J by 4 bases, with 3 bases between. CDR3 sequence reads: CASSLGYNEQFF. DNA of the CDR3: TGTGCCAGCAGTTTAGGGTACAATGAGCAGTTCTTC.

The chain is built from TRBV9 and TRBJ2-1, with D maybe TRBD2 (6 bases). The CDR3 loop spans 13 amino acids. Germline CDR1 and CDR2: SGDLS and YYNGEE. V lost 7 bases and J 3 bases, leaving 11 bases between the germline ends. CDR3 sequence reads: CASGSSDYNEQFF. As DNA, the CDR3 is TGTGCCAGCGGTTCTAGCGACTACAATGAGCAGTTCTTC.